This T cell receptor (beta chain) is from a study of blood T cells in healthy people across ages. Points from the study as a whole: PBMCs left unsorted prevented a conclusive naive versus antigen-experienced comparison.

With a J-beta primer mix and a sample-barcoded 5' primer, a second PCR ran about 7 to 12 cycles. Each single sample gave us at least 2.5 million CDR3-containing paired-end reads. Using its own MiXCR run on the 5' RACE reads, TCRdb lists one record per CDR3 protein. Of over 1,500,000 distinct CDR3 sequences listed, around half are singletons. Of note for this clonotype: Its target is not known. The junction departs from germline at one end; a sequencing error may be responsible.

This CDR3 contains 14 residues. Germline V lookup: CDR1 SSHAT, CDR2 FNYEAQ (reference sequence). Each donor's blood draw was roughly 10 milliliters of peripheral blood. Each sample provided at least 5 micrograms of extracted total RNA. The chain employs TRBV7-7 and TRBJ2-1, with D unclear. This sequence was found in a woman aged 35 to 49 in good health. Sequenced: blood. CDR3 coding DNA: TGTGCTAGCAGCCCCGGCTATAGTGTGAATGAGCAGTTCTTC. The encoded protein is CASSPGYSVNEQFF.